The clone carrying this T cell receptor (beta chain) appeared a few times. No antigen is known for it. The sample belongs to a study of CD8+ T cells in alopecia areata. Findings of the study overall: Lesional scalp, notably in alopecia totalis/universalis, had clonality above that of normal scalp.

Documented treatment: oral pan-JAK inhibitor, 5-10 mg twice daily. Following extraction, RNA underwent reverse transcription to cDNA, which served as the sequencing template. The repertoire was sequenced with immunoSEQ multiplex PCR; TCRdb's copy has only in-frame clones and lacks some. The top ten clones hold under 25% of a sample with roughly 99,000 clones, 80% to 85% of them seen once. This CDR3 spans 16 amino acids. Germline V gene data show CDR1 as SQVTM and CDR2 as ANQGSEA. The V end lost 5 bases, the J end lost 2 bases, and 18 bases lay between the germline ends. V gene TRBV29-1 combines with J gene TRBJ2-2, with D possibly called TRBD1 or TRBD2 (7 bases each). The sample consisted of CD8+ T cells sorted from blood, taken at week 24, from a patient treated with tofacitinib. The TCR was taken from a human donor with alopecia areata. CDR3 nucleotides: TGCAGCGTTATCCCCGAGGGAGGGGGCAACACCGGGGAGCTGTTTTTT. It codes for CSVIPEGGGNTGELFF.